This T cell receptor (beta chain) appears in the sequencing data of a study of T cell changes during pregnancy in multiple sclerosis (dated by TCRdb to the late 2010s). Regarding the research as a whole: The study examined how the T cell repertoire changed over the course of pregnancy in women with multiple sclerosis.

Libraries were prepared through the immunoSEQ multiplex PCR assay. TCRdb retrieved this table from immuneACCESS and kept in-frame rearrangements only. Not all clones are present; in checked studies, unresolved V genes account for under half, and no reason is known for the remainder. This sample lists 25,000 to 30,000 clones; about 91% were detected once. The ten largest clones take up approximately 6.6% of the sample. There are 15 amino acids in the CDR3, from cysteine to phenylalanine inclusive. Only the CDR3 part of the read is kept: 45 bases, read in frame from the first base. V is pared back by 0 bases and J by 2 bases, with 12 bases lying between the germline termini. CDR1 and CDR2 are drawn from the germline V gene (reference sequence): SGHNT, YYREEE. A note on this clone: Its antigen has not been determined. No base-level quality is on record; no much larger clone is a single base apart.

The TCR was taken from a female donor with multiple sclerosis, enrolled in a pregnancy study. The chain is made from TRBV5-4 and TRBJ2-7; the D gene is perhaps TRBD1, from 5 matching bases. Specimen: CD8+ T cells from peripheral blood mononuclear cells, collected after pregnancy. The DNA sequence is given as TGTGCCAGCAGCTTGGTGACAGATGCTCCCTACGAGCAGTACTTC. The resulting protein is CASSLVTDAPYEQYF.